This entry lists 31 T cell receptor beta chains sequenced from one sample in a study of T cell repertoires in cytomegalovirus infection. TCRdb re-called the reads through MiXCR, storing one row per CDR3 protein. The sample contains nearly 450,000 distinct CDR3 sequences, approximately 32% of which appear only once. Specimen: PBMCs. Every receptor here comes from a human donor in good health (CMV status not recorded). Some clones in this sample may be carry-over from other donors' samples.

This clonotype was detected only a few times. This sequence joins TRBV6-1 and TRBJ1-5, with D possibly TRBD1 on 6 matching bases. The germline V gene has CDR1 MNHNS and CDR2 SASEGT. The CDR3 loop spans 15 amino acids. Trimming stripped 7 bases from V and 0 bases from J, with 13 bases between. The CDR3 nucleotides are TGTGCCAGCATGGGACAACCTTATAGCAATCAGCCCCAGCATTTT. Its protein is CASMGQPYSNQPQHF.

This chain uses TRBV6-5 with TRBJ2-7; TRBD1 matches at 7 bases. The CDR3 runs 17 residues. CDR1 is MNHEY, CDR2 SVGAGI, per germline. J lost 0 bases, V lost 0 bases, and 8 bases had no gene match. The CDR3 bases are TGTGCCAGCAGTTACTCCTCCTCAGGGGGATTCTCCTACGAGCAGTACTTC. The encoded protein is CASSYSSSGGFSYEQYF.

The J gene is TRBJ1-6, the V gene TRBV6-6; 8 bases align to TRBD1. Trimming removed 6 bases from V and 11 bases from J; junction bases left unmatched: 15. From germline, CDR1 is MNHNY and CDR2 SVGAGI (reference sequence). The CDR3 covers 16 residues. CDR3 sequence: CASSQMPGGSRTPLHF. CDR3 bases: TGTGCCAGCAGCCAGATGCCAGGGGGCTCTAGGACACCCCTCCACTTT.

This clonotype was detected once. One base away lies a much larger clone, so this may be a sequencing read error. The rearrangement links TRBV28 to TRBJ2-3; a weak D match, TRBD2 (5 bases). This CDR3 contains 15 residues. The V gene's germline CDR1 is MDHEN and CDR2 SYDVKM. The CDR3 bases are TGTGCCAGCAGTCCTTGGGGAGCTAGCACAGATACGCCGTATTTT. It is translated as CASSPWGASTDTPYF.

This clonotype has more than one count but fewer than ten. The chain uses TRBV12-5 and TRBJ1-5; TRBD1 aligns across 10 bases. Germline CDR1 LGHNT, CDR2 FRNRAP. This CDR3 has 16 residues. Trimming cost V 5 bases and J 2 bases; bases outside gene matches: 6. The CDR3 region has the DNA TGTGCTAGTGGTCCAGCGACAGGGGGCGGCAATCAGCCCCAGCATTTT. This translates into CASGPATGGGNQPQHF.

The chain couples TRBV6-4 to TRBJ2-5, with D tentatively TRBD2 (5 bases). V shed 7 bases and J shed 9 bases, with 15 bases lying between them. This CDR3 has 12 residues. Germline CDR1 is MRHNA and CDR2 is SNTAGT. CDR3 nucleotides: TGTGCCAGCACCGATCGGGGTGCGGCCCAGTACTTC. It is translated as CASTDRGAAQYF.

Comment on this clonotype: A much larger clone differs from this one at a single base, so this may be a read error. The V and J genes are TRBV7-6 and TRBJ2-7, with TRBD1 matching over 7 bases. The germline CDR1 and CDR2 sequences are SGHVS and FNYEAQ. This CDR3 has 14 amino acids. The CDR3 protein is CASILSGQTYEQYF. The CDR3 bases are TGTGCCAGCATCTTATCGGGACAGACCTACGAGCAGTACTTC.

J is TRBJ2-1 and V is TRBV6-6; 7 bases are shared with TRBD1. V dropped 6 bases and J dropped 0; count of bases not matched to a gene: 14. This CDR3 comprises 18 residues. From germline, CDR1 is MNHNY and CDR2 SVGAGI (reference sequence). The CDR3 coding sequence is TGTGCCAGCAGATCCCCCGCCCCGGGACAGAGCTCCTACAATGAGCAGTTCTTC. This codes for CASRSPAPGQSSYNEQFF.

In this sample, this clonotype turned up a few times. The rearrangement joins TRBV2 to TRBJ2-4, with 8 bases lining up with TRBD1. From germline, CDR1 is SNHLY and CDR2 FYNNEI. J lost 9 bases, V lost 7 bases, and 11 bases had no gene match. This CDR3 region has 14 residues. In nucleotides, the CDR3 is TGTGCCAGCACCCCCGGCAGGGGGCTTGTCATTCAGTACTTC. Translating it yields CASTPGRGLVIQYF.

Concerning this clonotype itself: This CDR3 fails to terminate in the conserved phenylalanine or tryptophan, so it likely reflects a read error. This chain joins TRBV2 and TRBJ2-7; a weak D match, TRBD2 (6 bases). V lost 4 bases and J lost 3, with 13 bases in between. Germline V lookup: CDR1 SNHLY, CDR2 FYNNEI. This CDR3 has 14 residues. This chain's CDR3 is CASSVGGKGYEQYL. DNA of the CDR3: TGTGCCAGCAGTGTCGGCGGGAAAGGCTACGAGCAGTACTTA.

With respect to this clonotype: Likely a read error: the CDR3 ends without its conserved phenylalanine or tryptophan. Because the CDR3's place on the DNA is in doubt, the DNA is left out and the CDR3 is given as listed by TCRdb. The J gene is TRBJ2-7, the V gene TRBV7-9; the table's D gene call, TRBD1, was not cross checked with the DNA. Inclusive of both ends, the CDR3 amounts to 11 amino acids. CDR1 is SEHNR, CDR2 FQNEAQ, per germline (reference sequence). CDR3: CASSLRDITST.

In this sample, this clonotype turned up a few times. The chain combines TRBV2 with TRBJ2-1; possible D gene TRBD1, 6 bases. V was cut by 4 bases and J by 4 bases, with 14 bases left in between. From germline, CDR1 is SNHLY and CDR2 FYNNEI. The CDR3 has 15 amino acids. The CDR3 sequence is CASSGVTGWYNEQFF. In nucleotides, the CDR3 is TGTGCCAGCAGTGGGGTTACAGGGTGGTACAATGAGCAGTTCTTC.

The CDR3 spells CSASGTGQYF. CDR3 nucleotide sequence: TGCAGTGCATCCGGGACAGGGCAGTATTTT. The chain recombines TRBV20-1 with TRBJ2-3; TRBD1 agrees at 8 bases. Germline loops: CDR1 DFQATT, CDR2 SNEGSKA (reference sequence). The CDR3 sequence is 10 residues long. Germline trimming cut 6 bases from V and 11 bases from J; bases unmatched to any gene: 4.

This clonotype was counted at least ten times. This chain connects TRBV12-3 or TRBV12-4 to TRBJ1-3; 8 nucleotides match TRBD1. The length of the CDR3 is 15 residues. J was trimmed by 2 bases and V by 6 bases; bases with no gene match: 6. The CDR3 region is CASRHSGGTGNTIYF. The CDR3 coding sequence is TGTGCCAGCAGACATTCAGGGGGCACTGGAAACACCATATATTTT.

The chain joins TRBV6-5 to TRBJ1-2; TRBD1 agrees at 7 bases. This CDR3 has 15 amino acids. CDR1 is MNHEY, CDR2 SVGAGI, per germline. After removal of 0 bases from V and 4 bases from J, the junction contained 5 bases not matched to a gene. CDR3 sequence: CASSYSGTVGYGYTF. CDR3 DNA: TGTGCCAGCAGTTACTCGGGGACAGTTGGCTATGGCTACACCTTC.

This clonotype appeared many times. This sequence joins TRBV11-2 and TRBJ1-1; D gene ambiguous. Trimming stripped 5 bases from V and 4 bases from J, with 11 bases between. This CDR3 has 13 residues. CDR1 and CDR2 from the germline V gene are SGHAT and FQNNGV. The CDR3 here is CASSLVLVTEAFF. The CDR3 DNA follows: TGTGCCAGCAGCCTCGTTTTGGTCACTGAAGCTTTCTTT.

The rearrangement links TRBV4-3 to TRBJ2-7; 10 bases fit TRBD2. J was trimmed by 0 bases and V by 3 bases; bases with no gene match: 8. This CDR3 spans 17 amino acids. Germline lookup yields CDR1 LGHNA and CDR2 YSLEER. CDR3 loop: CASSHDGLAASSYEQYF. Written as DNA, the CDR3 is TGCGCCAGCAGCCACGACGGACTAGCGGCCAGCTCCTACGAGCAGTACTTC.

The V gene is TRBV6-5, the J gene TRBJ1-3; no clear D gene. Germline V CDR1 and CDR2: MNHEY, SVGAGI. The CDR3 length is 15 residues. The V gene lost 4 bases and the J gene lost 0 bases, with 10 bases spanning the gap. The DNA for the CDR3 is TGTGCCAGCAGTTCCGACATCCCCTCTGGAAACACCATATATTTT. Translation: CASSSDIPSGNTIYF.

This clonotype was observed a handful of times. The rearrangement links TRBV19 to TRBJ2-4; D may correspond to TRBD1 or TRBD2 (5 bases each). The CDR3 loop spans 16 amino acids. V was pared by 8 bases and J by 0 bases, with 17 bases between. Germline CDR1 is LNHDA and CDR2 is SQIVND (reference sequence). Written as DNA, the CDR3 is TGTGCCAGTTCGGGGCCGGGCACCCTAGCCAAAAACATTCAGTACTTC. It yields the protein CASSGPGTLAKNIQYF.

V usage is TRBV4-1 and J usage is TRBJ1-3; D might be TRBD1 (6 bases). This CDR3 has 18 residues. Trimming cost V 2 bases and J 0 bases, with 17 bases left between them. Germline V lookup: CDR1 MGHRA, CDR2 YSYEKL. The DNA of the CDR3 is TGCGCCAGCAGCCAACAGGGGTTGCCATCTCCCTCTGGAAACACCATATATTTT. This gives the protein CASSQQGLPSPSGNTIYF.

The chain combines TRBV4-3 with TRBJ2-6; the D is unclear. Germline V gives CDR1 LGHNA, CDR2 YSLEER. The ends were cut back, 3 bases at V and 6 bases at J, with 9 bases in the middle. The CDR3 loop spans 14 amino acids. The CDR3 DNA follows: TGCGCCAGCAGCCAGACACCTTCGGCCAACGTCCTGACTTTC. It codes for CASSQTPSANVLTF.

The chain uses TRBV20-1 and TRBJ1-2; D is undetermined. This CDR3 is 13 amino acids long. Germline V gene sequence: CDR1 DFQATT, CDR2 SNEGSKA (reference sequence). V lost 2 bases and J lost 2, with 9 bases in between. The DNA of the CDR3 is TGCAGTGCTAGACCTGACGGGAACTATGGCTACACCTTC. Translating it yields CSARPDGNYGYTF.

The chain has TRBV6-1 and TRBJ2-7; weak D call: TRBD2 (7 bases). CDR1 is MNHNS, CDR2 SASEGT, per germline. V was pared by 5 bases and J by 0 bases, with 17 bases between. The CDR3 is made up of 16 amino acids. The CDR3 sequence: CASSPFAGAGSYEQYF. CDR3 DNA sequence: TGTGCCAGCAGTCCCTTCGCGGGGGCGGGCTCCTACGAGCAGTACTTC.

In this sample, this clonotype turned up many times. This chain links TRBV7-2 with TRBJ2-3, with D perhaps matching TRBD2 (6 bases). The V end was cut by 0 bases, the J end by 2 bases, with 21 bases between. Germline loops: CDR1 SGHTA, CDR2 FQGNSA. CDR3 length: 19 residues. CDR3 DNA: TGTGCCAGCAGCTTAGCACTACCCGGGACTCCCTTGCTCACAGATACGCAGTATTTT. Protein: CASSLALPGTPLLTDTQYF.

About this clonotype: At one end, the junction sequence differs from germline, possibly due to a read error. The rearrangement uses TRBV4-2 and TRBJ1-2; 9 nucleotides line up with TRBD1. The germline gives CDR1 LGHNA, CDR2 YNFKEQ. The CDR3 runs to 14 residues. The CDR3 region has the DNA TGTGCCAGCTCTCGGACAGGGGAGTTGGATGGCTACACATTC. Translation gives CASSRTGELDGYTF.

The gene calls are TRBV6-1 and TRBJ1-6, with TRBD1 matching over 7 bases. The CDR3 contains 16 residues. CDR1 is MNHNS and CDR2 is SASEGT in the germline V gene. Trimming took 6 bases from V and 6 from J; bases not matched to a gene: 11. This CDR3 reads CASSRSRDSSNSPLHF. CDR3 in DNA: TGTGCCAGCAGCCGGTCCCGGGACAGCAGTAATTCACCCCTCCACTTT.

A few counts support this clonotype. This rearrangement joins TRBV5-5 to TRBJ2-3, with 9 bases that match TRBD1. The germline V gene encodes CDR1 SGHKS and CDR2 YYEKEE (reference sequence). The CDR3 extends over 17 amino acids. The J segment lost 0 bases and the V segment lost 5 bases, leaving 10 bases of the junction unmatched. The CDR3 sequence: CASSSLWTGASTDTQYF. The CDR3 DNA follows: TGTGCCAGCAGTTCTCTCTGGACAGGGGCAAGCACAGATACGCAGTATTTT.

The chain recombines TRBV25-1 with TRBJ2-3, with 13 bases aligning to TRBD2. With 0 bases clipped from V and 0 bases from J, the junction kept 12 bases outside the gene matches. Germline CDR1 and CDR2: MGHDK and SYGVNS. The CDR3 extends over 21 amino acids. As DNA, the CDR3 is TGTGCCAGCAGTGAATATGATGGGGGGGGGGGACTAGCGGGGAGCACAGATACGCAGTATTTT. The encoded protein is CASSEYDGGGGLAGSTDTQYF.

This chain joins TRBV4-3 and TRBJ2-3; 16 nucleotides align to TRBD2. This CDR3 is built from 17 residues. CDR1 LGHNA and CDR2 YSLEER come from the germline V gene. V lost 4 bases and J lost 4; bases outside the gene matches: 5. CDR3 nucleotides: TGCGCCAGCAGCCGCGGGGGACTAGCGGGGGGGCCAGATACGCAGTATTTT. This sequence encodes CASSRGGLAGGPDTQYF.

V usage is TRBV4-2 and J usage is TRBJ2-3; D may match TRBD1 or TRBD2 (7 bases each). Trimming took 1 base from V and 5 from J, leaving 13 bases between them. The CDR3 consists of 15 residues. Germline CDR1 LGHNA, CDR2 YNFKEQ. CDR3 protein: CASSQGTGEGDTQYF. As DNA, the CDR3 is TGTGCCAGCAGCCAAGGTACAGGGGAGGGAGATACGCAGTATTTT.

V and J are TRBV7-9 and TRBJ1-1; D is possibly TRBD1 (5 bases). The CDR3 is made up of 15 amino acids. Germline CDR1 reads SEHNR; CDR2 reads FQNEAQ (reference sequence). Trimming pared 3 bases from V and 3 bases from J, leaving 14 bases between. The CDR3 DNA is TGTGCCAGCAGCTTTGCAGGGCTGGAGGACACTGAAGCTTTCTTT. As protein: CASSFAGLEDTEAFF.